This T cell receptor beta chain originates from a study of CD8 T cell repertoires and HIV-1 epitope variants. Across the study: Separate wells received one of Twenty-five Gag or Nef variant peptides. An uncultured baseline aliquot held 1M T cells.

The method was immunoSEQ multiplex PCR; TCRdb's version includes in-frame clones alone and lacks a portion of them. The sample includes around 5,900 clones, over 60% of them seen just once. Looked up from germline, CDR1 is MNHEY and CDR2 is SMNVEV (reference sequence). The CDR3 is 14 residues long. V trimming: 4 bases; J trimming: 13 bases; junction bases outside the gene matches: 12. To note about this clone: Antigen: not known.

Study-wide points: Roughly nine antigen-specific TCR beta clonotypes were found; five to seven seemed cross-reactive to variants.

The chain combines TRBV27 with TRBJ2-1, with TRBD2 matching 8 bases. Input material: cultured CD8+ T cells derived from PBMCs. This TCR derives from a male donor with HIV. CDR3 residues: CASSSQSSGAPQFF. CDR3 coding DNA: TGTGCCAGCAGTTCCCAGAGTAGCGGGGCCCCACAGTTCTTC.